This entry features one T cell receptor beta chain sequence. Within the sample, other DNA sequences also encode this same CDR3. The record originates from a study of blood T cell repertoires in COVID-19. On the study more broadly: Material from acute and convalescent COVID-19 was sourced from the United States, Italy and Spain. The analysed material was cDNA or gDNA that came from T cells, B-cell-depleted T cells, or PBMCs.

Source study methods: Reference gene primer amplification gave estimated nucleated cell counts. Method: immunoSEQ multiplex PCR; TCRdb's copy keeps in-frame clones and lacks some. That table is the source of V, J and clone size, and D and trimming were worked out from the DNA. The sample has about 73,000 clones, approximately 83% seen once. Germline CDR1 reads LNHDA; CDR2 reads SQIVND (reference sequence). This CDR3 region has 14 residues. Trimming stripped 3 bases from V and 3 bases from J, with 9 bases between. The clonotype was recovered from a woman aged 60-75 years with acute or convalescent COVID-19. The V call is TRBV19, the J call TRBJ1-5; D is possibly TRBD1 (5 bases). The sample comprised peripheral blood. CDR3 in amino acids: CASSIQGSNQPQHF. CDR3 coding DNA: TGTGCCAGTAGTATTCAGGGTTCCAATCAGCCCCAGCATTTT.